This TCR beta chain was identified in a study of early T cells in non-severe SARS-CoV-2 infection. Attachment of unique molecular identifiers to individual cDNA molecules was performed. MiXCR, applied by TCRdb to the 5' RACE reads, yields one record per CDR3 protein. The sample carries 60,000 to 80,000 distinct CDR3 sequences, 12% recorded once. This clonotype appeared many times. The CDR3 is 14 amino acids. Trimming took 1 base from V and 6 from J; bases not matched to a gene: 4. Germline CDR1 is DFQATT and CDR2 is SNEGSKA (reference sequence). This receptor was identified in an adult who was a healthcare worker with PCR-confirmed SARS-CoV-2 infection or an uninfected control (not recorded which). The source material was whole blood. J is TRBJ2-3 and V is TRBV20-1; 10 bases are shared with TRBD2. The CDR3 DNA reads TGCAGTGCTAGAGCTAGCGGGAGACGGGATACGCAGTATTTT. Its protein product is CSARASGRRDTQYF.